This T cell receptor (beta chain) derives from a study of shared clonotypes between healthy human individuals. Data came from immunoSEQ multiplex PCR; TCRdb stores just in-frame clones and leaves some out. Of about 1.1 million clones in the sample, roughly 74% are singletons; the top ten hold about 0.52%. V was clipped by 9 bases and J by 5 bases; unmatched bases: 6. The CDR3 sequence is 12 residues long. Germline V CDR1 and CDR2: ENHRY, SYGVKD. V and J are TRBV10-3 and TRBJ2-5, with 7 bases fitting TRBD1. The source is a man younger than 35 in good health. Some clones in this sample may be carry-over from other donors' samples. The specimen was memory CD4+ T cells from PBMCs. The subset denotes: CD45RA-negative fraction. For the CDR3, the DNA is TGTGCCATAAAGGGGGCCCGGGAGACCCAGTACTTC. Translating gives CAIKGARETQYF.